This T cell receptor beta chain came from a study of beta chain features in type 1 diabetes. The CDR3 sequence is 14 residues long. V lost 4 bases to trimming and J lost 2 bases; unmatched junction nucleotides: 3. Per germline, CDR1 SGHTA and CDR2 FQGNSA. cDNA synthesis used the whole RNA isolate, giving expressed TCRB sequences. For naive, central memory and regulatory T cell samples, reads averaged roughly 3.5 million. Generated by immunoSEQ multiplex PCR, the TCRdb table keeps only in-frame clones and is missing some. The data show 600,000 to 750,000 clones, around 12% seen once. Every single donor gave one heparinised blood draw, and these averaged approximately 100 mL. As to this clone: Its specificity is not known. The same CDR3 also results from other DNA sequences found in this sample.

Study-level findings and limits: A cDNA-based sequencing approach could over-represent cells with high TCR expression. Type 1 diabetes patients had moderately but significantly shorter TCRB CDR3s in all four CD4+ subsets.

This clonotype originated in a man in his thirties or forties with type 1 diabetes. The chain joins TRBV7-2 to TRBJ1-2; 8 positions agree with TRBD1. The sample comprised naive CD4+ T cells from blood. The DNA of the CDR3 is TGTGCCAGCAGCTCGAGACAGGGGAACTATGGCTACACCTTC. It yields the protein CASSSRQGNYGYTF.